These 22 T cell receptor beta chains were sequenced from one sample in a study of beta chain features in type 1 diabetes. Study-wide points: Moderate yet significant TCRB CDR3 shortening was seen in Type 1 diabetes patients in all four CD4+ subsets.

The investigators reverse transcribed all of the isolated RNA, so they sequenced expressed TCRB transcripts. Sequencing was performed with immunoSEQ multiplex PCR; in TCRdb, only in-frame clones are kept and a portion is missing. The table has about 370,000 clones, roughly a tenth seen once. Their recognized antigens are unknown. The sample consisted of central memory CD4+ T cells from blood. The source of these receptors is a man aged 30 to 39 with type 1 diabetes.

The J gene is TRBJ2-3, the V gene TRBV5-1; D not resolved. There are 14 residues in the CDR3. Germline V CDR1 and CDR2: SGHRS, YFSETQ. Trimming removed 1 base from V and 4 bases from J, with 10 bases in between. The DNA of the CDR3 is TGCGCCAGCAGCTTGTCCGGGCATTCAGATACGCAGTATTTT. Amino acids: CASSLSGHSDTQYF. Together with reference TRBV5-1 and TRBJ2-3, the CDR3 gives the full variable domain: KAGVTQTPRYLIKTRGQQVTLSCSPISGHRSVSWYQQTPGQGLQFLFEYFSETQRNKGNFPGRFSGRQFSNSRSEMNVSTLELGDSALYLCASSLSGHSDTQYFGPGTRLTVL.

This clone was detected a few times. The chain is built from TRBV18 and TRBJ1-1; D gene uncertain. This CDR3 spans 16 amino acids. The V gene lost 0 bases and the J gene lost 1 base, with 12 bases spanning the gap. Germline V CDR1 and CDR2: KGHSH, LQKENI. CDR3 DNA: TGTGCCAGCTCACCACCGGGGAGCCTCAGGAACACTGAAGCTTTCTTT. Translating it yields CASSPPGSLRNTEAFF.

CDR3 sequence reads: CASSHRGWETQYF. CDR3 DNA sequence: TGTGCCAGCAGCCACCGGGGGTGGGAGACCCAGTACTTC. The chain carries TRBV7-9 and TRBJ2-5; TRBD2 is a possible D gene (6 bases). The germline V and J ends were trimmed by 5 bases and 5 bases, with 12 bases remaining between them. This CDR3 region has 13 residues. Germline V gene sequence: CDR1 SEHNR, CDR2 FQNEAQ (reference sequence).

This clone was found many times. As DNA, the CDR3 is TGTGCCAGCAGACTACGACCCTATGGCTACACCTTC. Its protein is CASRLRPYGYTF. V is TRBV13 and J is TRBJ1-2; D gene ambiguous. The CDR3 has 12 residues. Trimming left V 6 bases short and J 4 bases short, with 9 bases between. The germline CDR1 and CDR2 sequences are PRHDT and FYEKMQ (reference sequence).

The V gene is TRBV7-8, the J gene TRBJ2-2, with 7 bases identical to TRBD2. Germline CDR1 SGHVS, CDR2 FQNEAQ. The CDR3 runs to 16 residues. Losses at the gene ends were 5 bases for V and 2 bases for J; bases not matched to a gene: 8. Here the CDR3 reads CASSPKKRGNTGELFF. CDR3 DNA sequence: TGTGCCAGCAGCCCTAAAAAGCGGGGTAACACCGGGGAGCTGTTTTTT.

The chain combines TRBV6-1 with TRBJ1-1; no clear D gene. This CDR3 has 12 amino acids. CDR1 and CDR2 (germline): MNHNS, SASEGT. V lost 6 bases to trimming and J lost 4 bases, with 9 bases between them. The CDR3 DNA reads as TGTGCCAGCAGAACAATCGGCACTGAAGCTTTCTTT. Its protein product is CASRTIGTEAFF.

V is TRBV7-9 and J is TRBJ2-1; TRBD1 is a possible D gene (7 bases). V was pared by 7 bases and J by 6 bases, with 19 bases between. Germline V gene sequence: CDR1 SEHNR, CDR2 FQNEAQ (reference sequence). This CDR3 region has 15 residues. In nucleotides, the CDR3 is TGTGCCAGCACCCCTTGGAGGGGGCTATCCAATGAGCAGTTCTTC. Translation gives CASTPWRGLSNEQFF.

This clone was seen ten or more times. The rearrangement links TRBV7-2 to TRBJ2-7; D is uncertain. Trimming took off 3 bases at V and 7 bases at J, with 10 bases between the two ends. The CDR3 is made up of 12 amino acids. Germline values: CDR1 SGHTA, CDR2 FQGNSA. CDR3 sequence: CASSFYLGEQYF. In nucleotides, the CDR3 is TGTGCCAGCAGCTTTTACTTAGGGGAGCAGTACTTC.

This clone was found a few times. The CDR3 DNA reads as TGTGCCAGCAGTCCCCCTGGGTCCCCTGCCTCCTACGAGCAGTACTTC. Protein: CASSPPGSPASYEQYF. The rearrangement uses TRBV28 and TRBJ2-7; no firm D call. Trimming left V 5 bases short and J 0 bases short, with 17 bases between. Germline V gene sequence: CDR1 MDHEN, CDR2 SYDVKM. The CDR3 is 16 amino acids.

The V call is TRBV11-3, the J call TRBJ2-7, with D perhaps matching TRBD2 (6 bases). Deletions cut 4 bases from V and 6 bases from J, with 16 bases between. The CDR3 consists of 14 residues. Germline CDR1 SGHNT, CDR2 YENEEA. In DNA, the CDR3 is TGTGCCAGCAGCTCCAGACTAGTTGGGCCCGAGCAGTACTTC. This sequence encodes CASSSRLVGPEQYF.

This clone was found a few times. The chain combines TRBV6-5 with TRBJ1-1, with TRBD1 identical over 7 bases. Germline CDR1 is MNHEY and CDR2 is SVGAGI. Trimming removed 10 bases from V and 0 bases from J; junction bases left unmatched: 8. The CDR3 covers 14 residues. The CDR3 sequence: CAIRKTGLNTEAFF. DNA of the CDR3: TGTGCCATCCGAAAGACAGGGCTGAACACTGAAGCTTTCTTT.

This clone occurred a few times. This chain uses TRBV6-1 with TRBJ1-2; 9 bases fit TRBD1. V gave up 8 bases and J gave up 0 bases; unmatched junction bases: 7. The CDR3 consists of 15 residues. The germline CDR1 and CDR2 sequences are MNHNS and SASEGT. The CDR3 DNA reads TGTGCCAGCTCCCGGACAGGGGCTACTAACTATGGCTACACCTTC. Its translation is CASSRTGATNYGYTF.

This clone occurred many times. The chain is built from TRBV19 and TRBJ1-5; D gene uncertain. The CDR3 consists of 12 residues. Germline CDR1 is LNHDA and CDR2 is SQIVND (reference sequence). The V end lost 9 bases, the J end lost 1 base, and 7 bases lay between the germline ends. The CDR3, as DNA: TGTGCCAGCAAAGGCAGCAATCAGCCCCAGCATTTT. This translates into CASKGSNQPQHF. The whole variable domain, remainder taken from reference TRBV19 and TRBJ1-5, is DGGITQSPKYLFRKEGQNVTLSCEQNLNHDAMYWYRQDPGQGLRLIYYSQIVNDFQKGDIAEGYSVSREKKESFPLTVTSAQKNPTAFYLCASKGSNQPQHFGDGTRLSIL.

The CDR3 is CASSLNLGDTIYF. DNA of the CDR3: TGTGCCAGCAGTTTGAATTTAGGGGACACCATATATTTT. The V call is TRBV27, the J call TRBJ1-3, with D perhaps matching TRBD1 (5 bases). This CDR3 has 13 amino acids. CDR1 MNHEY and CDR2 SMNVEV come from the germline V gene (reference sequence). V lost 3 bases to trimming and J lost 8 bases, with 11 bases between them.

This clone has only a few counts. The chain employs TRBV5-5 and TRBJ1-4; D is undetermined. Trimming removed 4 bases at V and 7 bases at J, with 8 bases between. This CDR3 spans 12 amino acids. The V gene's germline CDR1 is SGHKS and CDR2 YYEKEE (reference sequence). The CDR3 nucleotides are TGTGCCAGCAGCCGGGTCGGTGAAAAACTGTTTTTT. It specifies CASSRVGEKLFF.

This clone was counted between two and nine times. V is TRBV10-3 and J is TRBJ2-5, with TRBD1 identical over 9 bases. This CDR3 comprises 13 residues. V trimming: 6 bases; J trimming: 4 bases; junction bases outside the gene matches: 3. Germline values: CDR1 ENHRY, CDR2 SYGVKD. The CDR3 spells CAIRGTGTETQYF. CDR3 nucleotides: TGTGCCATCAGAGGGACAGGGACAGAGACCCAGTACTTC.

The rearrangement joins TRBV18 to TRBJ1-4; D gene ambiguous. Germline values: CDR1 KGHSH, CDR2 LQKENI. The V end was cut by 0 bases, the J end by 3 bases, with 8 bases between. The CDR3 loop spans 15 amino acids. CDR3 sequence reads: CASSPPSISNEKLFF. CDR3 nucleotides: TGTGCCAGCTCACCACCATCCATTTCTAATGAAAAACTGTTTTTT.

This rearrangement joins TRBV7-9 to TRBJ2-5, with a weak D call TRBD2 (5 bases). This CDR3 is 13 amino acids long. Germline-derived CDR1 and CDR2 are SEHNR and FQNEAQ (reference sequence). V lost 0 bases, J lost 11 bases, and 13 bases lay in between. As DNA, the CDR3 is TGTGCCAGCAGCTTAGCAGCCGGTGGGGAGCAGTACTTC. It is translated as CASSLAAGGEQYF.

The chain combines TRBV27 with TRBJ2-5; 8 positions match TRBD2. V lost 8 bases and J lost 4; bases outside the gene matches: 6. CDR3 length: 13 residues. CDR1 MNHEY and CDR2 SMNVEV come from the germline V gene (reference sequence). The CDR3 sequence: CASRGGNLETQYF. CDR3 nucleotides: TGTGCCAGCCGCGGGGGGAACTTAGAGACCCAGTACTTC.

V and J are TRBV4-2 and TRBJ2-5, with 11 nucleotides matching TRBD2. V lost 5 bases and J lost 2; bases outside the gene matches: 7. The CDR3 length is 16 residues. Germline assignment: CDR1 LGHNA and CDR2 YNFKEQ. The CDR3 loop reads CASSARLAGKQETQYF. CDR3 in DNA: TGTGCCAGCAGCGCCCGACTAGCGGGGAAACAAGAGACCCAGTACTTC.

The J gene is TRBJ2-1, the V gene TRBV7-6; tentatively, D is TRBD2 (5 bases). The CDR3 runs 16 residues. Trimming shortened V by 5 bases and J by 0 bases, and 14 bases separated the two germline ends. Germline V CDR1 and CDR2: SGHVS, FNYEAQ. CDR3 loop: CASSESGLSSYNEQFF. CDR3 DNA: TGTGCCAGCAGCGAGAGCGGCCTTAGCTCCTACAATGAGCAGTTCTTC. Full variable domain (outside the CDR3, taken from reference TRBV7-6 and TRBJ2-1): GAGVSQSPRYKVTKRGQDVALRCDPISGHVSLYWYRQALGQGPEFLTYFNYEAQQDKSGLPNDRFSAERPEGSISTLTIQRTEQRDSAMYRCASSESGLSSYNEQFFGPGTRLTVL.

This clone came up a few times. A clone one base away is much larger, so this may be a read error. The genes are TRBV7-2 and TRBJ2-2; D is ambiguous. Germline V gene data show CDR1 as SGHTA and CDR2 as FQGNSA. The CDR3 extends over 11 amino acids. V was clipped by 4 bases and J by 6 bases, with 3 bases between them. This CDR3 is CASSYPGELFF. CDR3 nucleotide sequence: TGTGCCAGCAGCTACCCCGGGGAGCTGTTTTTT.